The clone carrying this T cell receptor (beta chain) showed up just a few times. Its antigen is still unknown. The data were taken from a study of neoadjuvant nivolumab and ipilimumab in lung cancer. Overall study context: Patients got nivolumab 3 mg/kg on days 1, 15 and 29; combination added ipilimumab 1 mg/kg day 1.

Produced via immunoSEQ multiplex PCR; TCRdb's table is partial and in-frame only. The sample records about 12,000 clones, about 94% being singletons. CDR1 is SGHTS, CDR2 YDEGEE, per germline. There are 16 residues in the CDR3. Trimming stripped 4 bases from V and 5 bases from J, with 21 bases between. Broader study findings: From pretherapy to surgery, tumor richness and clonality rose with dual therapy. Higher pretherapy blood TCR richness went with higher resected-tumor richness.

The receptor's source is an adult with non-small cell lung cancer. The gene calls are TRBV5-8 and TRBJ1-1; no reliable D call. Source: peripheral blood, taken after neoadjuvant nivolumab, alone or with ipilimumab, at or shortly before surgery. In nucleotides, the CDR3 is TGTGCCAGCAGCCGAGTCCTTCGGGAAGCTGTAACTGAAGCTTTCTTT. Protein: CASSRVLREAVTEAFF.